A single sample is the source of the 9 T cell receptor beta chains below, sequenced in a study of shared T cell receptors in the human thymus. Generated by immunoSEQ multiplex PCR, the TCRdb table keeps only in-frame clones and is missing some. This sample has over 650,000 clones, with about 90% found just once. These data also formed part of another study, on human thymus T cells.

Sequencing was performed on thymocytes. These receptors were collected from a boy younger than two with a congenital heart defect.

In its sample, this clone was seen once. The chain is built from TRBV10-3 and TRBJ2-3; D not resolved. Per germline, CDR1 ENHRY and CDR2 SYGVKD. The CDR3 has 16 residues. V dropped 3 bases and J dropped 2 bases, with 15 bases sitting between them. The CDR3, as DNA: TGTGCCATCAGTGATGTGGGCATCCCGAACACAGATACGCAGTATTTT. Its protein is CAISDVGIPNTDTQYF.

The J gene is TRBJ1-4, the V gene TRBV6-1, with TRBD1 matching 7 bases. The V gene's germline CDR1 is MNHNS and CDR2 SASEGT. The J segment lost 6 bases and the V segment lost 1 base, leaving 5 bases of the junction unmatched. The CDR3 consists of 15 residues. CDR3 amino acids: CASSEGTGRDEKLFF. The CDR3 coding sequence is TGTGCCAGCAGTGAAGGGACAGGAAGGGATGAAAAACTGTTTTTT.

The V call is TRBV5-1, the J call TRBJ2-2; the match to TRBD2 covers 13 bases. The V gene's germline CDR1 is SGHRS and CDR2 YFSETQ. The CDR3 loop spans 19 amino acids. The V gene end was trimmed by 0 bases and the J gene end by 0 bases; junction bases not matched to a gene: 5. CDR3 sequence: CASSLAGLAGLSNTGELFF. Here the CDR3 DNA reads TGCGCCAGCAGCTTGGCGGGACTAGCGGGACTCTCGAACACCGGGGAGCTGTTTTTT.

The chain employs TRBV5-1 and TRBJ1-2; D is possibly TRBD1 (6 bases). With 5 bases removed from V and 5 bases from J, the gap between germline ends came to 10 bases. The CDR3 is 12 amino acids. The germline V gene has CDR1 SGHRS and CDR2 YFSETQ. CDR3 in DNA: TGCGCCAGCAGGCAGGGGAATTATGGCTACACCTTC. Its protein product is CASRQGNYGYTF.

The V call is TRBV10-3, the J call TRBJ1-2, with 7 bases lining up with TRBD1. CDR3 length: 12 amino acids. Germline values: CDR1 ENHRY, CDR2 SYGVKD. With V trimmed by 6 bases and J by 8 bases, 6 bases remained unmatched. The CDR3 reads CAIRIDRDGYTF. The DNA of the CDR3 is TGTGCCATCAGGATTGACAGGGACGGCTACACCTTC.

V usage is TRBV28 and J usage is TRBJ2-1; D is possibly TRBD2 (6 bases). The CDR3 runs to 14 residues. Germline V CDR1 and CDR2: MDHEN, SYDVKM. Trimming stripped 2 bases from V and 15 bases from J, with 20 bases between. The CDR3 bases are TGTGCCAGCAGTTTAACCCGTGGGGGGAGTGGGGGGTTCTTC. This gives the protein CASSLTRGGSGGFF.

This clone was counted once. The V call is TRBV28, the J call TRBJ2-7, with TRBD2 matching 12 bases. The CDR3 is made up of 18 amino acids. V dropped 5 bases and J dropped 6; count of bases not matched to a gene: 17. The germline gives CDR1 MDHEN, CDR2 SYDVKM. The CDR3 bases are TGTGCCAGCAGTAACAGGCCCCGACTAGCGGGAGCTCTGGGCGAGCAGTACTTC. Translation gives CASSNRPRLAGALGEQYF.

This chain links TRBV7-8 with TRBJ2-7; 7 bases are shared with TRBD2. The CDR3 is made up of 16 amino acids. Trimming at V came to 5 bases and at J to 3 bases, leaving 13 bases not matched to a gene. Germline lookup yields CDR1 SGHVS and CDR2 FQNEAQ. The CDR3 protein is CASSPPWGGKHYEQYF. In DNA, the CDR3 is TGTGCCAGCAGCCCCCCTTGGGGGGGAAAACACTACGAGCAGTACTTC.

This chain connects TRBV5-5 to TRBJ1-1; 9 bases are a match to TRBD1. From germline, CDR1 is SGHKS and CDR2 YYEKEE (reference sequence). After removal of 1 base from V and 4 bases from J, the junction contained 5 bases not matched to a gene. The length of the CDR3 is 15 residues. The CDR3 region has the DNA TGTGCCAGCAGCTTGATTAGGGACAGGGTCACTGAAGCTTTCTTT. Protein product: CASSLIRDRVTEAFF.